This is a list of T cell receptor beta chains from one sample in a study of PD-1 blockade in classical Hodgkin lymphoma. Data came from immunoSEQ multiplex PCR; TCRdb stores just in-frame clones and leaves some out. The sample yields some 30,000 clones, 88% seen once. What was sequenced was CD4+ T cells from blood. These receptors all stem from a human donor with classical Hodgkin lymphoma. CDR3s include the opening cysteine and the closing phenylalanine or tryptophan. The D gene is left open where the match is weak. The listing skips clone size in some rows; elsewhere it reads once, few, many or a size class.

few | . | TRBJ2-7 | 14 | TRBV28 | TGTGCCAGCGCCGACCGACAGGTGGGCGACGAGCAGTACTTC | CASADRQVGDEQYF
. | . | TRBJ1-1 | 16 | TRBV28 | TGTGCCAGCAGTTCTCCGGGGGAGGGTATGAACACTGAAGCTTTCTTT | CASSSPGEGMNTEAFF
. | . | TRBJ2-5 | 14 | TRBV15 | TGTGCCACCAGCACCTCCGGAGGATTGGGGACCCAGTACTTC | CATSTSGGLGTQYF
. | . | TRBJ2-5 | 13 | TRBV11-2 | TGTGCCAGCAGCCACGACGGGGTAGAGACCCAGTACTTC | CASSHDGVETQYF
. | . | TRBJ1-1 | 14 | TRBV6-1 | TGTGCCAGCAGCTCAGGGTCGCGGAACACTGAAGCTTTCTTT | CASSSGSRNTEAFF
. | . | TRBJ1-2 | 11 | TRBV29-1 | TGCAGCGTTGAAGAAGCGCGGGGCTACACCTTC | CSVEEARGYTF
. | TRBD2 | TRBJ2-1 | 15 | TRBV19 | TGTGCCAGTAGAAGCGGGAGCTTTCGAGGCAATGAGCAGTTCTTC | CASRSGSFRGNEQFF
. | . | TRBJ2-1 | 14 | TRBV11-2 | TGTGCCAGCAGCTTAGAGTTCAGATACAATGAGCAGTTCTTC | CASSLEFRYNEQFF
. | . | TRBJ1-4 | 14 | TRBV2 | TGTGCCAGCAAGATCGGGACAACTAATGAAAAACTGTTTTTT | CASKIGTTNEKLFF
. | TRBD1 | TRBJ2-3 | 15 | TRBV5-1 | TGCGCCAGCAGCTTGGAGGGGGCGTCCGCAGATACGCAGTATTTT | CASSLEGASADTQYF
. | . | TRBJ2-2 | 19 | TRBV11-3 | TGTGCCAGCACCCCCGGCCGGGGGGCCTACCGCCAGAACACCGGGGAGCTGTTTTTT | CASTPGRGAYRQNTGELFF
. | . | TRBJ1-1 | 13 | TRBV10-2 | TGCGCCAGCAGAGACCGGGACCTCACTGAAGCTTTCTTT | CASRDRDLTEAFF
once | . | TRBJ2-1 | 16 | TRBV7-6 | TGTGCCAGCAGCAAAGGAGGCGGGCGAGGTTATGAGTCGCAGTTCTTC | CASSKGGGRGYESQFF
. | TRBD2 | TRBJ2-3 | 15 | TRBV9 | TGTGCCAGCAGCGTTCTAGCGGGAGGTCTAGATACGCAGTATTTT | CASSVLAGGLDTQYF
. | . | TRBJ1-1 | 15 | TRBV11-3 | TGTGCCAGCAGCCCAGGTATGGGGAGGAACACTGAAGCTTTCTTT | CASSPGMGRNTEAFF
. | TRBD2 | TRBJ2-1 | 16 | TRBV28 | TGTGCCAGCAGGTTACCTGGACTAGCGGGAGGCAATGAGCAGTTCTTC | CASRLPGLAGGNEQFF
. | . | TRBJ1-3 | 15 | TRBV5-4 | TGTGCCAGCAGCTTGGGCACGGACGGTAGAAACACCATATATTTT | CASSLGTDGRNTIYF
. | TRBD2 | TRBJ2-1 | 16 | TRBV6-1 | TGTGCCAGCAGTGAATGGTCTAGCGGGAGTTACAATGAGCAGTTCTTC | CASSEWSSGSYNEQFF
. | . | TRBJ2-7 | 14 | TRBV6-1 | TGTGCCAGCAGTATCGGACTGGGGGCCTACGAGCAGTACTTC | CASSIGLGAYEQYF
. | . | TRBJ1-4 | 14 | TRBV19 | TGTGCCAGTAGTATACAGGGTGTAACTGAAAAACTGTTTTTT | CASSIQGVTEKLFF
. | . | TRBJ2-1 | 15 | TRBV9 | TGTGCCAGCAGCGTAGGACCCCCAAGTGTCAATGAGCAGTTCTTC | CASSVGPPSVNEQFF
. | TRBD2 | TRBJ2-1 | 17 | TRBV5-1 | TGCGCCAGCAGCTTGGGCGGGAGGGCCGGAGCCTACAATGAGCAGTTCTTC | CASSLGGRAGAYNEQFF
. | . | TRBJ1-1 | 12 | TRBV5-1 | TGCGCCAGCGGAGACACAGGGTTTGAAGCTTTCTTT | CASGDTGFEAFF
few | TRBD1 | TRBJ1-5 | 16 | TRBV30 | TGTGCCTGGAGTGTTCGGTCAGGGGGTCCTAATCAGCCCCAGCATTTT | CAWSVRSGGPNQPQHF
. | . | TRBJ1-4 | 15 | TRBV19 | TGTGCCAGTAGTATATTCGGGGGCGAGAGTGAAAAACTGTTTTTT | CASSIFGGESEKLFF
. | . | TRBJ1-5 | 16 | TRBV30 | TGTGCCTGGAGTCTACCCCGGGGCTACGGCAATCAGCCCCAGCATTTT | CAWSLPRGYGNQPQHF
once | . | TRBJ1-2 | 15 | TRBV5-4 | TGTACCAGCAGCCGGGACGGCGGGGGTCTCTATGGCTACACCTTC | CTSSRDGGGLYGYTF
. | . | TRBJ1-1 | 15 | TRBV6-6 | TGTGCCAGCATCCACCTCTCGTGGGGGAACACTGAAGCTTTCTTT | CASIHLSWGNTEAFF
. | TRBD1 | TRBJ1-1 | 15 | TRBV27 | TGTGCCAGCAGTTTATCCTGGACAGGGGGGTCTGAAGCTTTCTTT | CASSLSWTGGSEAFF
. | . | TRBJ2-7 | 12 | TRBV6-1 | TGTGCCAGCAACTTGGGACCCTACGAGCAGTACTTC | CASNLGPYEQYF
. | TRBD1 | TRBJ1-1 | 15 | TRBV5-1 | TGCGCCAGCAGACAACAGGGGGCAAGTTTCGCTGAAGCTTTCTTT | CASRQQGASFAEAFF
. | . | TRBJ1-5 | 14 | TRBV18 | TGTGCCAGCTCGCCACAGGGAATCGATCAGCCCCAGCATTTT | CASSPQGIDQPQHF
. | . | TRBJ1-1 | 12 | TRBV2 | TGTGCCAGCAGTGAAGCAGCAACAAAAGCTTTCTTT | CASSEAATKAFF
. | TRBD1 | TRBJ2-1 | 12 | TRBV11-2 | TGTGCCAGCAGCTTGCGACAGGGCGTAAGGTTCTTC | CASSLRQGVRFF
. | TRBD1 | TRBJ1-2 | 15 | TRBV28 | TGTGCCAGCAGTTTATGGGGGACAGGCGCCTATGGCTACACCTTC | CASSLWGTGAYGYTF
once | TRBD2 | TRBJ2-1 | 16 | TRBV28 | TGTGCCAGCAGTCCAGGGGGGACTAGCGCCTACAATGAGCAGTTCTTC | CASSPGGTSAYNEQFF
. | TRBD2 | TRBJ2-7 | 16 | TRBV4-1 | TGCGCCAGCAGACAAAATTTAGCGGGAGGTTCCTACGAGCAGTACTTC | CASRQNLAGGSYEQYF
. | TRBD2 | TRBJ2-1 | 16 | TRBV9 | TGTGCCAGCAGCGTAGGTCTAGCGGGAGGATACCTCGAGCAGTTCTTC | CASSVGLAGGYLEQFF
. | TRBD1 | TRBJ1-1 | 16 | TRBV10-3 | TGTGCCATCAGGGTACAGGGGCTAACCTTGAACACTGAAGCTTTCTTT | CAIRVQGLTLNTEAFF
. | . | TRBJ1-1 | 14 | TRBV28 | TGTGCCAGCAAATCAGGGAGCATGAACACTGAAGCTTTCTTT | CASKSGSMNTEAFF
. | . | TRBJ2-7 | 14 | TRBV5-6 | TGTGCCAGCAGCTTGGATCTCATAGCGAGGGAGCAGTACTTC | CASSLDLIAREQYF
. | . | TRBJ2-1 | 14 | TRBV10-1 | TGCGCCACGAGGAATGGGCCGCTTTCCAATGAGCAGTTCTTC | CATRNGPLSNEQFF
. | . | TRBJ2-1 | 16 | TRBV5-3 | TGTGCCAGAAGCTACTCCGGGAGTGATACCTACAATGAGCAGTTCTTC | CARSYSGSDTYNEQFF
. | TRBD1 | TRBJ2-7 | 17 | TRBV2 | TGTGCCAGCACCTCGACAGGGAATAGACGTTACGCCACCGAGCAGTACTTC | CASTSTGNRRYATEQYF
. | . | TRBJ2-7 | 19 | TRBV1 | TGCACCAGCAGCCAAGTAAGTCTGGTCTCCGGGACCTTGAGGGTCGAGCAGTACTTC | CTSSQVSLVSGTLRVEQYF
. | TRBD2 | TRBJ2-1 | 15 | TRBV11-3 | TGTGCCAGCAGCTTTTCTGGGACTAGTGGCGATGAGCAGTTCTTC | CASSFSGTSGDEQFF
. | . | TRBJ2-5 | 15 | TRBV5-1 | TGCGCCAGCAGCTACGTCACGGGGACGCGGGAGACCCAGTACTTC | CASSYVTGTRETQYF
. | TRBD1 | TRBJ1-4 | 15 | TRBV27 | TGTGCCAGCAGTTTATCGGGACAGCTAAATGAAAAACTGTTTTTT | CASSLSGQLNEKLFF
. | . | TRBJ1-5 | 13 | TRBV19 | TGTGCCAGTAGCCAGGGGCACGGTCAGCCCCAGCATTTT | CASSQGHGQPQHF
. | TRBD1 | TRBJ2-4 | 13 | TRBV6-1 | TGTGCCAGCAGAATACAGGGGCCAAACATTCAGTACTTC | CASRIQGPNIQYF
. | TRBD1 | TRBJ1-1 | 13 | TRBV27 | TGTGCCAGCAGTTTTACCGGGACAGGGAAAGCTTTCTTT | CASSFTGTGKAFF
. | TRBD2 | TRBJ2-1 | 16 | TRBV5-1 | TGCGCCAGCGGGGGAGGGTCGACTAGCGGTATCAATGAGCAGTTCTTC | CASGGGSTSGINEQFF
. | . | TRBJ2-1 | 12 | TRBV5-1 | TGCGCCAGCAGCTTGGAGTTTGATGAGCAGTTCTTC | CASSLEFDEQFF
. | . | TRBJ2-3 | 12 | TRBV30 | TGTGCCTGGAAGGGGATCACAGATACGCAGTATTTT | CAWKGITDTQYF
. | . | TRBJ1-2 | 17 | TRBV19 | TGTGCCAGTAGTATAACGGGAGAGGGGGGGCCTTACTATGGCTACACCTTC | CASSITGEGGPYYGYTF
. | TRBD1 | TRBJ1-4 | 15 | TRBV7-9 | TGTGCCAGCAGCATTCAGGGGGCGGCTAATGAAAAACTGTTTTTT | CASSIQGAANEKLFF